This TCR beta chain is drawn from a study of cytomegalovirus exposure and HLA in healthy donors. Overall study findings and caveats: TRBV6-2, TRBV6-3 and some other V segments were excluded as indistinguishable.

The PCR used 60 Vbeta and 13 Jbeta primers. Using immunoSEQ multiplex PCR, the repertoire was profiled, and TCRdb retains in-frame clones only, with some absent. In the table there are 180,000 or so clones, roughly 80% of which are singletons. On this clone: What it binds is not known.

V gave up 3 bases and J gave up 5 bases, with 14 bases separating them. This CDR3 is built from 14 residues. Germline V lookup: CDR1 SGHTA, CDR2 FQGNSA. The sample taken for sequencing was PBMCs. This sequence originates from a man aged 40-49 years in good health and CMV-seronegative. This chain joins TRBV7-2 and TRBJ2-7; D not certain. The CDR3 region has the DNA TGTGCCAGCAGCTTGACTCAAACCGTCCACGAGCAGTACTTC. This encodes CASSLTQTVHEQYF.